This TCR beta chain stems from a study of T cell repertoires in cytomegalovirus infection. This clonotype was detected only a few times. Its target is not known. TCRdb redid the calling of the reads with MiXCR, one entry per CDR3 protein. The sample has 650,000 to 900,000 distinct CDR3 sequences; approximately 32% are singletons. The CDR3 contains 15 residues. V dropped 7 bases and J dropped 1 base, with 14 bases sitting between them. CDR1 and CDR2 from the germline V gene are SGHTA and FQGNSA. The sequences come from cultured CD8+ T cells from PBMCs, collected from culture after CMV antigen stimulation. The clonotype originates from a human donor in good health (CMV status not recorded). Some clones in this sample may be carry-over from other donors' samples. The chain combines TRBV7-2 with TRBJ2-1; D remains ambiguous. The CDR3 DNA is TGTGCCAGCAACCCCGACCCCTCGTCCTACAATGAGCAGTTCTTC. Its protein product is CASNPDPSSYNEQFF.